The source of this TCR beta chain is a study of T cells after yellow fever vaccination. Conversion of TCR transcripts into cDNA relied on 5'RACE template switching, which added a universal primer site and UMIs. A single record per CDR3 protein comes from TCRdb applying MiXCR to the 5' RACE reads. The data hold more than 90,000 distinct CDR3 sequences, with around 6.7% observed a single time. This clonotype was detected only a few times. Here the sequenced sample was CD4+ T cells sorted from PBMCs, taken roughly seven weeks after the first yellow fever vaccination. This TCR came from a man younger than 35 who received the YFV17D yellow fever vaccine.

CDR3 residues: CASSQEQGFGYTF. The CDR3 coding sequence is TGCGCCAGCAGCCAAGAACAGGGGTTTGGCTACACCTTC. V is TRBV4-3 and J is TRBJ1-2; 7 bases map to TRBD1. Losses at the gene ends were 0 bases for V and 7 bases for J; bases not matched to a gene: 2. Germline CDR1 LGHNA, CDR2 YSLEER. The CDR3 contains 13 residues.